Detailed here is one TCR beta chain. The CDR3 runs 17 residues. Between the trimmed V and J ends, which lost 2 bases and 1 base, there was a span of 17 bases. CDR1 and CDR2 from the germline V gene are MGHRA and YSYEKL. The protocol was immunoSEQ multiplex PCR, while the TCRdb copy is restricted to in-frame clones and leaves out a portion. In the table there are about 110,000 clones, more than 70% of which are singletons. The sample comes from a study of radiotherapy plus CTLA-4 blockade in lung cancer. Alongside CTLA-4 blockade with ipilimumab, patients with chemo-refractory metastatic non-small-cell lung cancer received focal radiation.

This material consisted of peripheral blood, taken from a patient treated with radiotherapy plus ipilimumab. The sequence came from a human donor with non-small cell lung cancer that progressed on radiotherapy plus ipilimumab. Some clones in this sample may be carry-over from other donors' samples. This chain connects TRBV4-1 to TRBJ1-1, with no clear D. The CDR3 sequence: CASSQPLRGRPNTEAFF. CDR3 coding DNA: TGCGCCAGCAGCCAACCCCTTCGAGGAAGGCCGAACACTGAAGCTTTCTTT.